This T cell receptor beta chain is from a study of blood T cell repertoires in COVID-19. Study summary: The United States, Italy and Spain provided the acute and convalescent COVID-19 samples.

The cohort comprised adults aged 18 to 89 years residing in around 25 US areas. Generated by immunoSEQ multiplex PCR, the TCRdb table keeps only in-frame clones and is missing some. This table has about 180,000 clones, approximately 85% appearing once. This clone was recorded a few times. CDR1 and CDR2 (germline): MDHEN, SYDVKM. The CDR3 extends over 15 amino acids. The V gene end was trimmed by 5 bases and the J gene end by 4 bases; junction bases not matched to a gene: 5. This TCR derives from a woman aged 18-29 years who had recovered from COVID-19. The specimen was PBMCs or T cells enriched from blood (not recorded which). The rearrangement links TRBV28 to TRBJ2-2, with 9 bases that match TRBD1. The CDR3 DNA reads as TGTGCCAGCAGTCACAGGGGGCCGAGCACCGGGGAGCTGTTTTTT. Its protein is CASSHRGPSTGELFF.